These T cell receptor beta chains were read from a single sample in a study of beta chain features in type 1 diabetes. Generated by immunoSEQ multiplex PCR, the TCRdb table keeps only in-frame clones and is missing some. The repertoire holds a few hundred thousand clones, with 16% as singletons. Sequences were obtained from naive CD4+ T cells from blood. These TCRs come from a man aged 30 to 39 with type 1 diabetes. Both conserved end residues are part of each CDR3. The D gene is left open where the match is weak. Some rows have no size entry. The others give once, few or many, or a class for an expanded clone.

v_gene: TRBV30; j_gene: TRBJ1-5; abundance: few; d_gene: .; len: 14; CDR3nt: TGTGCCTCACAGGTTACTAATAGCAATCAGCCCCAGCATTTT; CDR3aa: CASQVTNSNQPQHF
v_gene: TRBV7-9; j_gene: TRBJ2-1; abundance: .; d_gene: TRBD2; len: 15; CDR3nt: TGTGCCAGCAGCCGACTAGCGGGAGGGCCGTATGAGCAGTTCTTC; CDR3aa: CASSRLAGGPYEQFF
v_gene: TRBV29-1; j_gene: TRBJ2-3; abundance: .; d_gene: TRBD1; len: 13; CDR3nt: TGCAGCGCGACCAGGGGGATCACAGATACGCAGTATTTT; CDR3aa: CSATRGITDTQYF
v_gene: TRBV30; j_gene: TRBJ1-4; abundance: .; d_gene: .; len: 14; CDR3nt: TGTGCCTGGACTACAGGGCGAGTGGATGAAAAACTGTTTTTT; CDR3aa: CAWTTGRVDEKLFF
v_gene: TRBV4-1; j_gene: TRBJ2-7; abundance: few; d_gene: TRBD2; len: 14; CDR3nt: TGCGCCAGCAGTAAGCGGGAGGGCGTCGACGAGCAGTACTTC; CDR3aa: CASSKREGVDEQYF
v_gene: TRBV7-9; j_gene: TRBJ2-5; abundance: few; d_gene: .; len: 14; CDR3nt: TGTGCCAGCAGCTTAGGGGCCGGGCAAGAGACCCAGTACTTC; CDR3aa: CASSLGAGQETQYF
v_gene: TRBV5-1; j_gene: TRBJ2-7; abundance: .; d_gene: TRBD2; len: 14; CDR3nt: TGCGCCAGCAGCGGCGGGACTATCTCCTACGAGCAGTACTTC; CDR3aa: CASSGGTISYEQYF
v_gene: TRBV30; j_gene: TRBJ1-1; abundance: .; d_gene: .; len: 13; CDR3nt: TGTGCCTGGAGGATGGCTCCTGACCCTCGTGCTTTCTTT; CDR3aa: CAWRMAPDPRAFF
v_gene: TRBV7-9; j_gene: TRBJ2-7; abundance: .; d_gene: .; len: 12; CDR3nt: TGTGCCAGCAGCTTAAAAACCTACGAGCAGTACTTC; CDR3aa: CASSLKTYEQYF
v_gene: TRBV16; j_gene: TRBJ1-2; abundance: .; d_gene: TRBD1; len: 12; CDR3nt: TGTGCCAGCAGCCAAGGACAGGATGGCTACACCTTC; CDR3aa: CASSQGQDGYTF
v_gene: TRBV13; j_gene: TRBJ2-7; abundance: .; d_gene: .; len: 11; CDR3nt: TGTGCCGGCGATACACCCTACGAGCAGTACTTC; CDR3aa: CAGDTPYEQYF
v_gene: TRBV29-1; j_gene: TRBJ2-1; abundance: few; d_gene: .; len: 12; CDR3nt: TGCAGCGTTTCCCGACAGGAGAATGAGCAGTTCTTC; CDR3aa: CSVSRQENEQFF
v_gene: TRBV29-1; j_gene: TRBJ2-7; abundance: .; d_gene: .; len: 12; CDR3nt: TGCAGCGTCGTACTTTTCTCCTACGAGCAGTACTTC; CDR3aa: CSVVLFSYEQYF
v_gene: TRBV30; j_gene: TRBJ1-1; abundance: .; d_gene: .; len: 12; CDR3nt: TGTGCCTGGAGTGTTCAAGGCACTGAAGCTTTCTTT; CDR3aa: CAWSVQGTEAFF
v_gene: TRBV6-6; j_gene: TRBJ2-7; abundance: .; d_gene: TRBD1; len: 13; CDR3nt: TGTGCCAGCAGTTCCGGGACAGGGCTAGAGCAGTACTTC; CDR3aa: CASSSGTGLEQYF
v_gene: TRBV7-9; j_gene: TRBJ2-3; abundance: few; d_gene: .; len: 16; CDR3nt: TGTGCCAGCAGCTTACTCACCAGCGGGTGGACAGATACGCAGTATTTT; CDR3aa: CASSLLTSGWTDTQYF
v_gene: TRBV5-1; j_gene: TRBJ2-5; abundance: few; d_gene: .; len: 13; CDR3nt: TGCGCCAGCAGCTCGAGCTCCGGGGAGACCCAGTACTTC; CDR3aa: CASSSSSGETQYF
v_gene: TRBV29-1; j_gene: TRBJ2-1; abundance: few; d_gene: TRBD1; len: 14; CDR3nt: TGCAGCGTTCAAGACAGGGGCTCCTACAATGAGCAGTTCTTC; CDR3aa: CSVQDRGSYNEQFF
v_gene: TRBV28; j_gene: TRBJ2-7; abundance: few; d_gene: .; len: 14; CDR3nt: TGTGCCAGCAGCCCGTTGGGACAACGCTACGAGCAGTACTTC; CDR3aa: CASSPLGQRYEQYF
v_gene: TRBV28; j_gene: TRBJ2-5; abundance: .; d_gene: .; len: 12; CDR3nt: TGTGCCAGCACCTGGCGGCAAGAGACCCAGTACTTC; CDR3aa: CASTWRQETQYF
v_gene: TRBV9; j_gene: TRBJ1-3; abundance: .; d_gene: .; len: 13; CDR3nt: TGTGCCAGCAGCGCTTCAGGGTGGAACACCATATATTTT; CDR3aa: CASSASGWNTIYF
v_gene: TRBV7-9; j_gene: TRBJ2-2; abundance: .; d_gene: .; len: 15; CDR3nt: TGTGCCAGCCCCGGAGGCCAGGCGAACACCGGGGAGCTGTTTTTT; CDR3aa: CASPGGQANTGELFF
v_gene: TRBV15; j_gene: TRBJ2-3; abundance: few; d_gene: TRBD2; len: 16; CDR3nt: TGTGCCACCAGCCTCGGACTAGCGGGAGGCGCAGATACGCAGTATTTT; CDR3aa: CATSLGLAGGADTQYF
v_gene: TRBV29-1; j_gene: TRBJ2-4; abundance: .; d_gene: TRBD1; len: 18; CDR3nt: TGCAGCGTCCTCCGGGACAGGATTCAACCTAGGGCCAAAAACATTCAGTACTTC; CDR3aa: CSVLRDRIQPRAKNIQYF
v_gene: TRBV30; j_gene: TRBJ1-1; abundance: few; d_gene: .; len: 10; CDR3nt: TGTGCCTGGGGGCGGACTGAAGCTTTCTTT; CDR3aa: CAWGRTEAFF
v_gene: TRBV30; j_gene: TRBJ1-1; abundance: .; d_gene: .; len: 12; CDR3nt: TGTGCCTGGAGTGGGATGGGCCAGGGAGCTTTCTTT; CDR3aa: CAWSGMGQGAFF
v_gene: TRBV29-1; j_gene: TRBJ2-5; abundance: .; d_gene: .; len: 12; CDR3nt: TGCAGCCTCGCGAGGGGTTCTGAGACCCAGTACTTC; CDR3aa: CSLARGSETQYF
v_gene: TRBV15; j_gene: TRBJ2-5; abundance: .; d_gene: TRBD2; len: 16; CDR3nt: TGTGCCACCAGCAGCCCTCCATCGGGGGGAGCGGAGACCCAGTACTTC; CDR3aa: CATSSPPSGGAETQYF
v_gene: TRBV5-6; j_gene: TRBJ2-4; abundance: .; d_gene: .; len: 14; CDR3nt: TGTGCCAGCAGCTTGACAGGAGACAAAAACATTCAGTACTTC; CDR3aa: CASSLTGDKNIQYF
v_gene: TRBV29-1; j_gene: TRBJ1-1; abundance: few; d_gene: .; len: 13; CDR3nt: TGCAGCGTTGAGATGAGGGAGGACACTGAAGCTTTCTTT; CDR3aa: CSVEMREDTEAFF
v_gene: TRBV29-1; j_gene: TRBJ2-5; abundance: few; d_gene: .; len: 12; CDR3nt: TGCAGCGTTGGATCCGAGTGGGGGACCCAGTACTTC; CDR3aa: CSVGSEWGTQYF
v_gene: TRBV7-2; j_gene: TRBJ2-7; abundance: few; d_gene: TRBD1; len: 15; CDR3nt: TGTGCCAGCAGCTACACGACAGGGGCGACCTTCGAGCAGTACTTC; CDR3aa: CASSYTTGATFEQYF
v_gene: TRBV28; j_gene: TRBJ2-1; abundance: few; d_gene: .; len: 13; CDR3nt: TGTGCCAGCAGCCTCCAAGCCTACAATGAGCAGTTCTTC; CDR3aa: CASSLQAYNEQFF
v_gene: TRBV20-1; j_gene: TRBJ2-5; abundance: few; d_gene: .; len: 10; CDR3nt: TGCAGTGGGGAACAAGAGACCCAGTACTTC; CDR3aa: CSGEQETQYF
v_gene: TRBV28; j_gene: TRBJ2-7; abundance: few; d_gene: .; len: 13; CDR3nt: TGTGCCAGCAGATACAGGGAGCCGGGCGAGCAGTACTTC; CDR3aa: CASRYREPGEQYF
v_gene: TRBV29-1; j_gene: TRBJ2-6; abundance: .; d_gene: .; len: 15; CDR3nt: TGCAGCGTTCGGGGAACATCGTCTGGGGCCAACGTCCTGACTTTC; CDR3aa: CSVRGTSSGANVLTF
v_gene: TRBV7-9; j_gene: TRBJ1-1; abundance: .; d_gene: .; len: 15; CDR3nt: TGTGCCAGCAGCCGAAGTAGGGGGATGAACACTGAAGCTTTCTTT; CDR3aa: CASSRSRGMNTEAFF
v_gene: TRBV10-3; j_gene: TRBJ2-1; abundance: few; d_gene: .; len: 14; CDR3nt: TGTGCCATCAGTGAAGACAGGGGAGGGAATGAGCAGTTCTTC; CDR3aa: CAISEDRGGNEQFF
v_gene: TRBV29-1; j_gene: TRBJ2-3; abundance: .; d_gene: .; len: 12; CDR3nt: TGCAGCGTCCTCACAGGGTCAGATACGCAGTATTTT; CDR3aa: CSVLTGSDTQYF
v_gene: TRBV18; j_gene: TRBJ1-2; abundance: .; d_gene: .; len: 14; CDR3nt: TGTGCCAGCTCACCACAGGGGCCTAACTATGGCTACACCTTC; CDR3aa: CASSPQGPNYGYTF
v_gene: TRBV20-1; j_gene: TRBJ1-2; abundance: few; d_gene: .; len: 11; CDR3nt: TGCGGGGACCATCATTCGGGAGGCTACACCTTC; CDR3aa: CGDHHSGGYTF
v_gene: TRBV28; j_gene: TRBJ1-2; abundance: .; d_gene: .; len: 14; CDR3nt: TGTGCCAGCAGTCCAGGTGACAGGCGGAGCGGCTACACCTTC; CDR3aa: CASSPGDRRSGYTF
v_gene: TRBV30; j_gene: TRBJ2-7; abundance: .; d_gene: .; len: 11; CDR3nt: TGTGCCTGGAGTTTGGGGTACGAGCAGTACTTC; CDR3aa: CAWSLGYEQYF
v_gene: TRBV30; j_gene: TRBJ1-1; abundance: .; d_gene: TRBD1; len: 11; CDR3nt: TGTGCCTGGAGGCTCAGGGGGTTAGCTTTCTTT; CDR3aa: CAWRLRGLAFF
v_gene: TRBV14; j_gene: TRBJ2-2; abundance: .; d_gene: .; len: 13; CDR3nt: TGTGCCAGCAGAGTTCGGCGCACCGGGGAGCTGTTTTTT; CDR3aa: CASRVRRTGELFF
v_gene: TRBV29-1; j_gene: TRBJ2-1; abundance: few; d_gene: .; len: 12; CDR3nt: TGCAGCGTTGACAGGGCGGGAAATGAGCAGTTCTTC; CDR3aa: CSVDRAGNEQFF
v_gene: TRBV9; j_gene: TRBJ2-2; abundance: few; d_gene: .; len: 16; CDR3nt: TGTGCCAGCAGCGTATTGTCGGGAGTGAGGACCGGGGAGCTGTTTTTT; CDR3aa: CASSVLSGVRTGELFF
v_gene: TRBV9; j_gene: TRBJ2-1; abundance: .; d_gene: .; len: 11; CDR3nt: TGTGCCAGCAGCGGAACGGGTGAGCAGTTCTTC; CDR3aa: CASSGTGEQFF
v_gene: TRBV5-6; j_gene: TRBJ2-1; abundance: few; d_gene: TRBD2; len: 16; CDR3nt: TGTGCCAGCAGCTTGACAGCGGGAGGGCCTTTAGATGAGCAGTTCTTC; CDR3aa: CASSLTAGGPLDEQFF
v_gene: TRBV19; j_gene: TRBJ2-4; abundance: .; d_gene: .; len: 14; CDR3nt: TGTGCCAGTAGTACCGGACACATCGGAAACATTCAGTACTTC; CDR3aa: CASSTGHIGNIQYF
v_gene: TRBV9; j_gene: TRBJ2-7; abundance: few; d_gene: TRBD2; len: 12; CDR3nt: TGTGCCAGCAGCCTCCTAGCGGGAGAGCAGTACTTC; CDR3aa: CASSLLAGEQYF
v_gene: TRBV19; j_gene: TRBJ2-7; abundance: .; d_gene: .; len: 13; CDR3nt: TGTGCCAGTAGTGGCGAGGGGACCTACGAGCAGTACTTC; CDR3aa: CASSGEGTYEQYF
v_gene: TRBV10-3; j_gene: TRBJ2-3; abundance: .; d_gene: .; len: 15; CDR3nt: TGTGCCATCAGTGCGCAACAGACACCCACAGATACGCAGTATTTT; CDR3aa: CAISAQQTPTDTQYF
v_gene: TRBV9; j_gene: TRBJ2-3; abundance: few; d_gene: TRBD2; len: 13; CDR3nt: TGTGCCAGCAGCGTGGGGGGGACAGATACGCAGTATTTT; CDR3aa: CASSVGGTDTQYF